The 27 T cell receptor beta chains below all came from one sample that was sequenced in a study of shared clonotypes between healthy human individuals. Data came from immunoSEQ multiplex PCR; TCRdb stores just in-frame clones and leaves some out. This table holds roughly 1.5 million clones, 95% to 99% found once. Sequenced sample: naive CD4+ T cells sorted from blood. Subset defined: CD45RA+ positively selected. The receptors shown here come from a man aged 25-45 years in good health.

This clone appeared a single time. The chain employs TRBV4-3 and TRBJ2-1; D unclear. The ends were cut back, 0 bases at V and 6 bases at J, with 9 bases in the middle. The CDR3 contains 14 residues. Germline-derived CDR1 and CDR2 are LGHNA and YSLEER. DNA for the CDR3: TGCGCCAGCAGCCAAGATTTTACACTCAATGAGCAGTTCTTC. Translating it yields CASSQDFTLNEQFF.

The V and J genes are TRBV7-9 and TRBJ2-5, with 9 bases identical to TRBD1. Germline lookup yields CDR1 SEHNR and CDR2 FQNEAQ (reference sequence). This CDR3 spans 18 amino acids. With 5 bases clipped from V and 4 bases from J, the junction kept 17 bases outside the gene matches. The CDR3 here is CASSPGTGFVHFRETQYF. The CDR3 DNA is TGTGCCAGCAGCCCCGGGACAGGGTTCGTCCATTTTCGAGAGACCCAGTACTTC.

DNA for the CDR3: TGTGCCAGCATCAAGTGGGGGAGATCCTTATTCACCTTC. It is translated as CASIKWGRSLFTF. The chain carries TRBV5-8 and TRBJ1-2, with D possibly being TRBD1 (5 bases). This CDR3 is 13 amino acids long. Per germline, CDR1 SGHTS and CDR2 YDEGEE. V lost 6 bases to trimming and J lost 13 bases, with 22 bases between them.

This chain connects TRBV7-2 to TRBJ1-3; maybe TRBD1 (5 bases). This CDR3 is 14 amino acids long. Germline V gives CDR1 SGHTA, CDR2 FQGNSA. The V gene lost 3 bases and the J gene lost 7 bases, with 13 bases spanning the gap. CDR3 nucleotide sequence: TGTGCCAGCAGCTTGAACCCGGACATGAACACCATATATTTT. Amino acid sequence: CASSLNPDMNTIYF.

V is TRBV5-1 and J is TRBJ1-3; the D gene is possibly TRBD1 (5 bases). V dropped 2 bases and J dropped 8 bases, with 11 bases sitting between them. Germline V gene sequence: CDR1 SGHRS, CDR2 YFSETQ. This CDR3 spans 13 amino acids. CDR3 DNA sequence: TGCGCCAGCAGCTTTACAGCGGGGGACACCATATATTTT. This gives the protein CASSFTAGDTIYF.

This clone was observed once. V and J are TRBV7-3 and TRBJ2-4; 10 nucleotides match TRBD2. CDR3 length: 16 residues. Unmatched junction bases numbered 9, after V lost 4 bases and J lost 6 bases. From germline, CDR1 is SGHTA and CDR2 FQGTGA. CDR3 amino acids: CASSSSSGSMGNIQYF. CDR3 nucleotides: TGTGCCAGCAGCTCCTCTAGCGGGAGTATGGGAAACATTCAGTACTTC. Together with reference TRBV7-3 and TRBJ2-4, the CDR3 gives the full variable domain: GAGVSQTPSNKVTEKGKYVELRCDPISGHTALYWYRQSLGQGPEFLIYFQGTGAADDSGLPNDRFFAVRPEGSVSTLKIQRTERGDSAVYLCASSSSSGSMGNIQYFGAGTRLSVL.

This clone was recorded once. The V gene is TRBV28, the J gene TRBJ2-7, with a possible D match to TRBD2 (6 bases). The CDR3 extends over 16 amino acids. CDR1 and CDR2 from the germline V gene are MDHEN and SYDVKM. The ends were cut back, 0 bases at V and 4 bases at J, with 16 bases in the middle. Here the CDR3 reads CASSLWSRETSYEQYF. The CDR3 bases are TGTGCCAGCAGTTTATGGTCCCGGGAGACCTCTTACGAGCAGTACTTC.

The gene calls are TRBV5-1 and TRBJ2-1; 12 bases are a match to TRBD2. Germline V CDR1 and CDR2: SGHRS, YFSETQ. The J segment lost 0 bases and the V segment lost 4 bases, leaving 11 bases of the junction unmatched. CDR3 length: 19 amino acids. DNA of the CDR3: TGCGCCAGCAGCCCCGTGACTAGCGGGAGTAGGAGCTCCTACAATGAGCAGTTCTTC. Its protein is CASSPVTSGSRSSYNEQFF.

This chain connects TRBV18 to TRBJ2-2; D remains ambiguous. CDR1 and CDR2 from the germline V gene are KGHSH and LQKENI. V was cut by 4 bases and J by 5 bases, with 11 bases left in between. There are 14 residues in the CDR3. CDR3 sequence: CASSLKSKTGELFF. The DNA of the CDR3 is TGTGCCAGCTCACTAAAATCAAAAACCGGGGAGCTGTTTTTT.

This sequence joins TRBV9 and TRBJ1-1; D is perhaps TRBD1 (5 bases). The length of the CDR3 is 15 residues. Germline values: CDR1 SGDLS, CDR2 YYNGEE. Trimming stripped 2 bases from V and 3 bases from J, with 14 bases between. The CDR3 loop is CASSVGGNSYTEAFF. CDR3 in DNA: TGTGCCAGCAGCGTCGGGGGGAACAGCTACACTGAAGCTTTCTTT. The full variable domain, with the rest looked up from reference TRBV9 and TRBJ1-1, is DSGVTQTPKHLITATGQRVTLRCSPRSGDLSVYWYQQSLDQGLQFLIQYYNGEERAKGNILERFSAQQFPDLHSELNLSSLELGDSALYFCASSVGGNSYTEAFFGQGTRLTVV.

The chain employs TRBV14 and TRBJ2-1; D possibly uses TRBD1 or TRBD2 (6 bases each). This CDR3 is 13 amino acids long. Germline CDR1 reads SGHDN; CDR2 reads FVKESK. Trimming pared 3 bases from V and 6 bases from J, leaving 9 bases between. In nucleotides, the CDR3 is TGTGCCAGCAGCCAGAGGGGGGTCAATGAGCAGTTCTTC. This translates into CASSQRGVNEQFF.

V gene TRBV10-2 combines with J gene TRBJ2-7; D remains ambiguous. The CDR3 spans 11 residues. Trimming removed 7 bases from V and 3 bases from J, with 7 bases in between. Germline values: CDR1 WSHSY, CDR2 SAAADI. DNA of the CDR3: TGCGCCAGCAATATCGTCTACGAGCAGTACTTC. It yields the protein CASNIVYEQYF.

This rearrangement joins TRBV11-2 to TRBJ1-4, with 7 bases matching TRBD1. Germline-derived CDR1 and CDR2 are SGHAT and FQNNGV. Losses at the gene ends were 2 bases for V and 4 bases for J; bases not matched to a gene: 4. This CDR3 region has 15 residues. The CDR3 region has the DNA TGTGCCAGCAGCTTAAGGGGGCTCATTAATGAAAAACTGTTTTTT. Encoded protein: CASSLRGLINEKLFF. The whole variable domain, filled in from reference TRBV11-2 and TRBJ1-4, reads EAGVAQSPRYKIIEKRQSVAFWCNPISGHATLYWYQQILGQGPKLLIQFQNNGVVDDSQLPKDRFSAERLKGVDSTLKIQPAKLEDSAVYLCASSLRGLINEKLFFGSGTQLSVL.

This rearrangement joins TRBV5-1 to TRBJ2-3; D ambiguous. V gave up 0 bases and J gave up 4 bases, with 9 bases separating them. The CDR3 sequence is 14 residues long. Germline lookup yields CDR1 SGHRS and CDR2 YFSETQ. The CDR3 nucleotides are TGCGCCAGCAGCTTGGACAGACGCTCAGATACGCAGTATTTT. This translates into CASSLDRRSDTQYF.

The chain couples TRBV11-2 to TRBJ2-5; 7 bases line up with TRBD2. The J segment lost 0 bases and the V segment lost 6 bases, leaving 10 bases of the junction unmatched. Germline CDR1 reads SGHAT; CDR2 reads FQNNGV. The CDR3 extends over 16 amino acids. The CDR3 bases are TGTGCCAGCAGTAGCCCGGGACTAATGAACCAAGAGACCCAGTACTTC. Translating it yields CASSSPGLMNQETQYF.

The chain couples TRBV5-1 to TRBJ2-1; the match to TRBD1 covers 10 bases. Germline CDR1 and CDR2: SGHRS and YFSETQ. The CDR3 runs 15 residues. Trimming removed 4 bases from V and 7 bases from J; junction bases left unmatched: 8. Here the CDR3 reads CASSGIGTGVNEQFF. The CDR3 bases are TGCGCCAGCAGCGGGATCGGGACAGGGGTGAATGAGCAGTTCTTC. Filled out from reference TRBV5-1 and TRBJ2-1, the complete variable domain reads KAGVTQTPRYLIKTRGQQVTLSCSPISGHRSVSWYQQTPGQGLQFLFEYFSETQRNKGNFPGRFSGRQFSNSRSEMNVSTLELGDSALYLCASSGIGTGVNEQFFGPGTRLTVL.

This chain uses TRBV27 with TRBJ2-7; a weak D match, TRBD1 (5 bases). The ends were cut back, 2 bases at V and 3 bases at J, with 17 bases in the middle. The CDR3 is 16 residues long. Germline V CDR1 and CDR2: MNHEY, SMNVEV (reference sequence). The CDR3 spells CASSLKGKGLSYEQYF. The DNA for the CDR3 is TGTGCCAGCAGTTTAAAGGGGAAGGGCCTCAGCTACGAGCAGTACTTC.

This chain links TRBV9 with TRBJ1-3; D is possibly TRBD1 (6 bases). CDR1 and CDR2 (germline): SGDLS, YYNGEE. V was shortened by 5 bases and J by 0 bases, with 9 bases between the two germline ends. The CDR3 runs to 14 residues. CDR3 bases: TGTGCCAGCAGTGGGACAATCTCTGGAAACACCATATATTTT. It is translated as CASSGTISGNTIYF. Supplemented by reference TRBV9 and TRBJ1-3, the full variable domain reads DSGVTQTPKHLITATGQRVTLRCSPRSGDLSVYWYQQSLDQGLQFLIQYYNGEERAKGNILERFSAQQFPDLHSELNLSSLELGDSALYFCASSGTISGNTIYFGEGSWLTVV.

The chain carries TRBV18 and TRBJ2-2; the D gene is possibly TRBD2 (6 bases). Germline loops: CDR1 KGHSH, CDR2 LQKENI. Trimming stripped 4 bases from V and 3 bases from J, with 9 bases between. This CDR3 is 14 amino acids long. CDR3 region: CASSRGLHTGELFF. The DNA of the CDR3 is TGTGCCAGCTCACGGGGACTTCACACCGGGGAGCTGTTTTTT.

The chain carries TRBV6-5 and TRBJ2-7; D gene uncertain. Trimming took 5 bases from V and 4 from J, leaving 9 bases between them. From germline, CDR1 is MNHEY and CDR2 SVGAGI. This CDR3 spans 12 amino acids. The CDR3, as DNA: TGTGCCAGCAGTCAAGTCCCGTACGAGCAGTACTTC. This gives the protein CASSQVPYEQYF.

The CDR3 spells CASRGGHPYYEQYF. CDR3 coding DNA: TGTGCCAGCAGGGGGGGACATCCATACTACGAGCAGTACTTC. The chain couples TRBV21-1 to TRBJ2-7. TRBV21-1 is described as a pseudogene. This CDR3 region has 14 residues.

The chain carries TRBV18 and TRBJ1-1; no clear D. The germline V gene encodes CDR1 KGHSH and CDR2 LQKENI. The CDR3 length is 13 residues. Trimming pared 3 bases from V and 6 bases from J, leaving 11 bases between. The DNA of the CDR3 is TGTGCCAGCTCACCCGGGATTTACGCTGAAGCTTTCTTT. It yields the protein CASSPGIYAEAFF.

This clone was seen only once. V is TRBV29-1 and J is TRBJ1-3, with D possibly matching TRBD1 (5 bases). The ends were cut back, 0 bases at V and 2 bases at J, with 8 bases in the middle. Germline CDR1 reads SQVTM; CDR2 reads ANQGSEA. This CDR3 spans 14 amino acids. In nucleotides, the CDR3 is TGCAGCGTTGAAGATGGCAGGGCTGGAAACACCATATATTTT. Its protein is CSVEDGRAGNTIYF.

The chain combines TRBV11-2 with TRBJ2-1; the D gene is possibly TRBD2 (6 bases). The CDR3 covers 14 residues. Trimming removed 8 bases at V and 5 bases at J, with 16 bases between. Germline CDR1 SGHAT, CDR2 FQNNGV. The CDR3 loop is CASRREKADNEQFF. The CDR3 bases are TGTGCCAGCCGACGGGAGAAGGCGGACAATGAGCAGTTCTTC.

This clone was counted a single time. The chain joins TRBV2 to TRBJ2-7; TRBD1 matches 7 bases. The CDR3 contains 14 residues. Germline CDR1 and CDR2: SNHLY and FYNNEI. V lost 8 bases, J lost 4 bases, and 11 bases stayed unmatched. The CDR3 is CASSTTGALYEQYF. The DNA for the CDR3 is TGTGCCAGCTCTACTACAGGGGCTCTATACGAGCAGTACTTC.

The rearrangement links TRBV18 to TRBJ2-2; 13 nucleotides align to TRBD2. J was trimmed by 1 base and V by 5 bases; bases with no gene match: 1. Per germline, CDR1 KGHSH and CDR2 LQKENI. The CDR3 has 16 residues. DNA for the CDR3: TGTGCCAGCTCAAGGACTAGCGGGAGGAACACCGGGGAGCTGTTTTTT. Translation gives CASSRTSGRNTGELFF.

This clone has just one count. The chain has TRBV5-1 and TRBJ1-2; no firm D call. CDR1 and CDR2 from the germline V gene are SGHRS and YFSETQ. CDR3 length equals 15 residues. Trimming took off 0 bases at V and 7 bases at J, with 16 bases between the two ends. The CDR3 region is CASSLEGRGLSGYTF. Here the CDR3 DNA reads TGCGCCAGCAGCTTGGAAGGCAGAGGGCTAAGTGGCTACACCTTC.